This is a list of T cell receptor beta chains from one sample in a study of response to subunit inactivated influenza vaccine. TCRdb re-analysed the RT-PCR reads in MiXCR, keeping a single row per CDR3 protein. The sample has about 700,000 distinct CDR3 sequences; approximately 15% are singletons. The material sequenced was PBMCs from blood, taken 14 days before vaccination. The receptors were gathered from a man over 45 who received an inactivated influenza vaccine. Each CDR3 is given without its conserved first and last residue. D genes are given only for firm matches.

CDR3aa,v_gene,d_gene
ASSIAGPYEQY,TRBV19,-
ASSLARGVYNEQF,TRBV12-3/TRBV12-4,TRBD2
ATSESSGANVLT,TRBV24-1,-
ASSQAGRGRDYEQY,TRBV4-3,TRBD2
ASSQVGGNIQY,TRBV4-2,-
SGMDPGTDTQY,TRBV29-1,-
ASSRHASEQF,TRBV6-5,-
ASQRERSYNEQF,TRBV6-2/TRBV6-3,-
AILAGGPSTDTQY,TRBV10-3,TRBD2
ASSPRLARKYEQY,TRBV12-3/TRBV12-4,TRBD2
ASSSDGVSGANVLT,TRBV5-1,-
ASSQPVAGARTGELF,TRBV9,TRBD2
ASRNVGGTEAF,TRBV4-3,-
ASSPFERISTGELF,TRBV18,-
ASRWGSSAEAF,TRBV2,-
ASSFSGPNTEAF,TRBV12-3/TRBV12-4,-
ASTHGQANTGELF,TRBV6-2/TRBV6-3,-
ASRSGLASTGELF,TRBV6-5,TRBD2
ASSDGGENIQY,TRBV2,TRBD2
ASSLALGSSTNEKLF,TRBV5-1,-
SVEFSSSSYNEQF,TRBV29-1,-
SARDWQEKLF,TRBV20-1,-
ATSRDLAGEQY,TRBV15,TRBD2
ASKPTGDGYEQY,TRBV28,TRBD1
AISEWGTSEDNEQF,TRBV10-3,TRBD2
ASSHLSGGGYNEQF,TRBV4-3,TRBD2
ARRQGGGGDTQY,TRBV30,TRBD1
ASSLAGTYLNTEAF,TRBV11-2,-
ASSTGTLRETQY,TRBV9,-
ASSKRMGPQETQY,TRBV12-3/TRBV12-4,-
ASSLVRGSYNEQF,TRBV7-2,-
SVAGSSEQF,TRBV29-1,-
ASSQAGTSGFYNEQF,TRBV4-1,TRBD2
ASRNLGGSNTGELF,TRBV6-1,-
ARPPNSYNEQF,TRBV4-3,-
ASSASASGANVLT,TRBV25-1,-
SATPLAGGPYNEQF,TRBV20-1,TRBD2
SARTGVNTGELF,TRBV20-1,TRBD1
ASHEVYEQY,TRBV4-1,-
ASSSRHYRGNQPQH,TRBV7-2,-
ASSPGRGKATGELF,TRBV7-2,TRBD2